The source of this T cell receptor (beta chain) is a study of cytomegalovirus exposure and HLA in healthy donors. The study, taken as a whole, reports: An observed cluster of highly shared sequence variants was recorded as a likely sequencing artifact.

PCR employed 60 Vbeta and 13 Jbeta primers. Clones were read by immunoSEQ multiplex PCR, and TCRdb kept only the in-frame ones, dropping some. The sample includes 90,000 to 120,000 clones, less than 80% of them seen just once. V shed 5 bases and J 5 bases; nucleotides not matched to a gene: 10. The CDR3 extends over 15 amino acids. Germline lookup yields CDR1 MNHNS and CDR2 SASEGT. In the case of this clone: The target antigen is unknown.

The rearrangement links TRBV6-1 to TRBJ2-5; 8 bases line up with TRBD1. This TCR was recovered from a young man in good health and CMV-seronegative. Specimen: PBMCs. The CDR3 loop reads CASSTRTGTRETQYF. In DNA form, the CDR3 reads TGTGCCAGCAGTACTAGGACAGGGACCCGCGAGACCCAGTACTTC.